This T cell receptor beta chain was retrieved from a study of T cells in Graves' hyperthyroidism and ophthalmopathy. Trimming removed 5 bases from V and 3 bases from J; junction bases left unmatched: 9. The CDR3 covers 16 residues. Per the germline V gene, CDR1 is LNHDA and CDR2 is SQIVND (reference sequence). Uncontrolled infection, other autoimmune disease, pregnancy or lactation excluded patients. Study-level findings and limits: Peripheral blood also featured most of the thyroid clonotypes expanded above 0.001.

This clonotype has only a few counts. Its antigen is currently unknown. RNA transcripts gave rise to amplified TCR beta CDR3 regions. First-round RT-PCR with HTBI primers amplified the TCR CDR3 region. TCRdb re-derived calls from the multiplex PCR reads in MiXCR, one entry per CDR3 protein. The repertoire includes around 600,000 distinct CDR3 sequences, about 15% of them detected once, and around 7.5% sits in the top ten. The specimen was blood. This clonotype was obtained from a woman between 25 and 40 years old with Graves' hyperthyroidism. The chain couples TRBV19 to TRBJ1-5; 8 bases are shared with TRBD1. CDR3 coding DNA: TGTGCCAGTAGTGCAGTGACAGGGGCGACCAATCAGCCCCAGCATTTT. The encoded protein is CASSAVTGATNQPQHF. Using reference TRBV19 and TRBJ1-5 for the parts outside the CDR3, the full variable domain is DGGITQSPKYLFRKEGQNVTLSCEQNLNHDAMYWYRQDPGQGLRLIYYSQIVNDFQKGDIAEGYSVSREKKESFPLTVTSAQKNPTAFYLCASSAVTGATNQPQHFGDGTRLSIL.